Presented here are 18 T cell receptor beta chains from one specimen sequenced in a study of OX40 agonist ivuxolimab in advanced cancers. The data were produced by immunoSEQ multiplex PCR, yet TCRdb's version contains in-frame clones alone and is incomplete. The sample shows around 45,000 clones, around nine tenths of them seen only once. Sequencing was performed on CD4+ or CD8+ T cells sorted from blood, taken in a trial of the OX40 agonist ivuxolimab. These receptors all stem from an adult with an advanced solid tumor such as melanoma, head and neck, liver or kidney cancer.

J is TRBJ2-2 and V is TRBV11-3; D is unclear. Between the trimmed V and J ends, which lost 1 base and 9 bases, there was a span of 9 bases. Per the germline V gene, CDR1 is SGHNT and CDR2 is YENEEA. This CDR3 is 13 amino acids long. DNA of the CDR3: TGTGCCAGCAGCTTAGCCACTCACCGGGAGCTGTTTTTT. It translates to CASSLATHRELFF.

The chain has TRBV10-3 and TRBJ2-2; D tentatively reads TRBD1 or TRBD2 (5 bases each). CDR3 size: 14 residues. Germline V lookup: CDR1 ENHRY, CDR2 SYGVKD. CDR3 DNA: TGTAAAGTCCGGGGCGCCCCCGACACCGGGGAGCTGTTTTTT. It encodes CKVRGAPDTGELFF.

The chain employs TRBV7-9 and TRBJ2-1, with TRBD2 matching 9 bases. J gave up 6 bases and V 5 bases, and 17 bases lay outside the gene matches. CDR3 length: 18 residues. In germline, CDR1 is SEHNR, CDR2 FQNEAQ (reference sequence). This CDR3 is CASSTDRVSGSAGNEQFF. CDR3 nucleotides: TGTGCCAGCAGCACCGACCGTGTTAGCGGGAGCGCAGGCAATGAGCAGTTCTTC. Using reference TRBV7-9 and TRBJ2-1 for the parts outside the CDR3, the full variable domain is DTGVSQNPRHKITKRGQNVTFRCDPISEHNRLYWYRQTLGQGPEFLTYFQNEAQLEKSRLLSDRFSAERPKGSFSTLEIQRTEQGDSAMYLCASSTDRVSGSAGNEQFFGPGTRLTVL.

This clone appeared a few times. The CDR3 DNA reads as TGTGCCTGGAGCGTTGATTCGAGCACTGAAGCTTTCTTT. Protein sequence: CAWSVDSSTEAFF. The rearrangement joins TRBV30 to TRBJ1-1, with D unclear. CDR3 length: 13 residues. The V and J ends lost 3 bases and 4 bases respectively, with 12 bases between them. CDR1 is GTSNPN and CDR2 is SVGIG in the germline V gene (reference sequence).

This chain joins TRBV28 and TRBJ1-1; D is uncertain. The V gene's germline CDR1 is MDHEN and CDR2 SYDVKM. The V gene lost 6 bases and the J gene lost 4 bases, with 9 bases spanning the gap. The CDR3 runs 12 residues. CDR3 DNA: TGTGCCAGCAGCCTAAGGAGCACTGAAGCTTTCTTT. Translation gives CASSLRSTEAFF.

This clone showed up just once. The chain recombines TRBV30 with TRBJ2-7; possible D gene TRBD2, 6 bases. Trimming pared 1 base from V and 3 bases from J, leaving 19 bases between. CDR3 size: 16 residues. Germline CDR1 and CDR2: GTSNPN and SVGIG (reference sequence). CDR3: CAWSGRRGVGLYEQYF. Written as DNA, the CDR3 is TGTGCCTGGAGTGGACGGAGGGGAGTCGGGCTCTACGAGCAGTACTTC.

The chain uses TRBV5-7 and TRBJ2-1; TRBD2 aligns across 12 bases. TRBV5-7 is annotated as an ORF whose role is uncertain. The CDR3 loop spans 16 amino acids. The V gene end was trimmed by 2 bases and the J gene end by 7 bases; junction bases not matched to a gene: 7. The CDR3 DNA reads TGTGCCAGCAGCTTCTGGTTGCTAGCGGGAGGGAATGAGCAGTTCTTC. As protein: CASSFWLLAGGNEQFF.

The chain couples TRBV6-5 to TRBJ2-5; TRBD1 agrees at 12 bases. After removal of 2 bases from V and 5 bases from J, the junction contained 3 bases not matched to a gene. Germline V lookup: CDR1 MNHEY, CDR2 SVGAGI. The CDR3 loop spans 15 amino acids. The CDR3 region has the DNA TGTGCCAGCAGTTACCGGGACAGGGGGCTGGAGACCCAGTACTTC. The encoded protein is CASSYRDRGLETQYF.

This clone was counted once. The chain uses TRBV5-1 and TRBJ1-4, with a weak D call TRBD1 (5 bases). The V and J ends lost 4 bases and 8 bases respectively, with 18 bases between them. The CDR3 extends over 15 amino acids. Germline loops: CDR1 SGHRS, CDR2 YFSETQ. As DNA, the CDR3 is TGCGCCAGCAGCCCCGGTCAGGGTCCACGGGAAAAACTGTTTTTT. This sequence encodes CASSPGQGPREKLFF. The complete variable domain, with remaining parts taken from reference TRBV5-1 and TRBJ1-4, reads KAGVTQTPRYLIKTRGQQVTLSCSPISGHRSVSWYQQTPGQGLQFLFEYFSETQRNKGNFPGRFSGRQFSNSRSEMNVSTLELGDSALYLCASSPGQGPREKLFFGSGTQLSVL.

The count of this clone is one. The CDR3 nucleotides are TGTGCCATCAGTGAACATCAAGCGGGACTTAACGACGAGCAGTACTTC. It encodes CAISEHQAGLNDEQYF. This chain uses TRBV10-3 with TRBJ2-7, with TRBD2 identical over 7 bases. V shed 3 bases, J shed 5 bases, and the junction held 13 bases outside the gene matches. CDR3 length: 16 residues. Germline CDR1 ENHRY, CDR2 SYGVKD.

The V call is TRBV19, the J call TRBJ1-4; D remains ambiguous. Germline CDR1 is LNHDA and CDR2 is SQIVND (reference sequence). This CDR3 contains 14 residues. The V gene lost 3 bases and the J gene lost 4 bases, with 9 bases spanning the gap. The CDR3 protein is CASSILINNEKLFF. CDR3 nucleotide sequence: TGTGCCAGTAGTATCCTGATTAATAATGAAAAACTGTTTTTT.

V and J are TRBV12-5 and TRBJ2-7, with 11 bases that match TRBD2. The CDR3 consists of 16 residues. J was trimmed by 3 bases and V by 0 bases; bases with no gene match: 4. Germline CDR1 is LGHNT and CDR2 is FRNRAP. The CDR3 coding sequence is TGTGCTAGTGGTTTGGTCGCTAGCGGGAGGTTCTACGAGCAGTACTTC. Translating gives CASGLVASGRFYEQYF. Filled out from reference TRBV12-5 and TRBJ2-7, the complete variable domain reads DARVTQTPRHKVTEMGQEVTMRCQPILGHNTVFWYRQTMMQGLELLAYFRNRAPLDDSGMPKDRFSAEMPDATLATLKIQPSEPRDSAVYFCASGLVASGRFYEQYFGPGTRLTVT.

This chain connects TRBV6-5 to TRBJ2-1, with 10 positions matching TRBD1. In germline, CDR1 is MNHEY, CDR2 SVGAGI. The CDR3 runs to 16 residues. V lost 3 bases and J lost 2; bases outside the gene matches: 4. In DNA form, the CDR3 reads TGTGCCAGCAGTTATGGACAGGGGGTTGCCTACAATGAGCAGTTCTTC. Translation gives CASSYGQGVAYNEQFF.

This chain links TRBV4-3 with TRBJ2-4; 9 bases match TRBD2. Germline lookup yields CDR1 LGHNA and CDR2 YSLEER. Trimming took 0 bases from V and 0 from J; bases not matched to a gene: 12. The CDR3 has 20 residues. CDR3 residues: CASSQDLSGSGGLAKNIQYF. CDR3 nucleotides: TGCGCCAGCAGCCAAGATCTTAGTGGTAGCGGGGGCCTAGCCAAAAACATTCAGTACTTC.

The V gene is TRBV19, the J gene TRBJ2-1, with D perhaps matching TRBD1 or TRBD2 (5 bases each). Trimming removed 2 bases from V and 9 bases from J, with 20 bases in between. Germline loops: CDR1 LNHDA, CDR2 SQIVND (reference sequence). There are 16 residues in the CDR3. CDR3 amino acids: CASSIWVGVPRFEQFF. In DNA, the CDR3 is TGTGCCAGTAGTATATGGGTGGGGGTCCCGAGGTTTGAGCAGTTCTTC.

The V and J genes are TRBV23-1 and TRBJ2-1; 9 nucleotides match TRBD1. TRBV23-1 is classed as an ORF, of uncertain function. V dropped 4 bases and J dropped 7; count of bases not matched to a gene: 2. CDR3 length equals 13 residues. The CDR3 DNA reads TGCGCCAGCAGTCCGACAGGGGGGAATGAGCAGTTCTTC. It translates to CASSPTGGNEQFF.

CDR3 residues: CSVQQGLEQYF. CDR3 DNA sequence: TGCAGCGTTCAACAGGGGTTGGAGCAGTACTTC. This chain connects TRBV29-1 to TRBJ2-7; 7 nucleotides line up with TRBD1. The CDR3 covers 11 residues. CDR1 is SQVTM and CDR2 is ANQGSEA in the germline V gene. V dropped 5 bases and J dropped 7; count of bases not matched to a gene: 5.

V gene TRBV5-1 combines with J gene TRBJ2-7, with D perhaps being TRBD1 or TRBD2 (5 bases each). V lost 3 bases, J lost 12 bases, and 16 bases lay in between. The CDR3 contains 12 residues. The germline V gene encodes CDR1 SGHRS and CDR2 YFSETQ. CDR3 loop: CASSWTGDPRYF. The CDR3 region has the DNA TGCGCCAGCAGCTGGACCGGGGACCCGAGGTACTTC.